Below are 5 T cell receptor beta chains sequenced from a single sample in a study of T cell responses to AZD1222 COVID-19 vaccine. Measured with immunoSEQ multiplex PCR; TCRdb has only the in-frame clones, and not every one. The sample shows fewer than 150,000 clones, around 92% of them seen only once. The starting material was peripheral blood, obtained 28 days after the second AZD1222 dose. The receptors here all came from an adult who received the AZD1222 COVID-19 vaccine.

The chain recombines TRBV11-3 with TRBJ2-5, with a tentative D call TRBD1 (5 bases). Germline V gives CDR1 SGHNT, CDR2 YENEEA. This CDR3 is built from 13 residues. The ends were cut back, 5 bases at V and 4 bases at J, with 11 bases in the middle. CDR3 loop: CASSKGYGETQYF. Here the CDR3 DNA reads TGTGCCAGCAGCAAGGGGTATGGAGAGACCCAGTACTTC.

The chain has TRBV10-1 and TRBJ1-6; D unclear. Trimming removed 5 bases from V and 7 bases from J, with 9 bases in between. Germline V lookup: CDR1 WNHNN, CDR2 SYGVQD (reference sequence). The CDR3 is 13 residues long. The CDR3 sequence is CASSSTENSPLHF. Here the CDR3 DNA reads TGCGCCAGCAGTTCAACAGAGAATTCACCCCTCCACTTT.

V usage is TRBV27 and J usage is TRBJ1-5; D remains unclear. This CDR3 is built from 16 residues. The V end lost 5 bases, the J end lost 4 bases, and 18 bases lay between the germline ends. Germline values: CDR1 MNHEY, CDR2 SMNVEV (reference sequence). The CDR3 sequence is CASSLSYRQTNQPQHF. CDR3 DNA sequence: TGTGCCAGCAGTCTGTCGTACAGACAAACTAATCAGCCCCAGCATTTT.

The chain has TRBV18 and TRBJ2-3; TRBD1 is a possible D gene (5 bases). The V gene lost 4 bases and the J gene lost 4 bases, with 6 bases spanning the gap. The V gene's germline CDR1 is KGHSH and CDR2 LQKENI. This CDR3 has 12 residues. The CDR3 DNA sequence: TGTGCCAGCTCACGGGGCGCAGATACGCAGTATTTT. Translated: CASSRGADTQYF.

The V and J genes are TRBV20-1 and TRBJ1-4; D gene uncertain. V shed 7 bases and J shed 3 bases, with 6 bases lying between them. CDR3 length: 11 amino acids. Per germline, CDR1 DFQATT and CDR2 SNEGSKA (reference sequence). The CDR3 DNA reads TGCAGTGTCGACTCTAATGAAAAACTGTTTTTT. Amino acid sequence: CSVDSNEKLFF.